The 10 T cell receptor beta chains listed next were all sequenced from one sample in a study of blood T cell repertoires in COVID-19. The assay was immunoSEQ multiplex PCR, and TCRdb's table has in-frame clones only and misses some. The sample has about 200,000 clones; around 86% are singletons. Sequenced input: PBMCs or T cells enriched from blood (not recorded which). The origin of the receptors is a woman between 35 and 50 years old in a cohort exposed to, infected with or recovered from COVID-19 (not recorded which).

This clone was picked up one time. This chain connects TRBV19 to TRBJ1-2, with D tentatively TRBD1 (5 bases). Trimming removed 3 bases from V and 5 bases from J, with 16 bases in between. From germline, CDR1 is LNHDA and CDR2 SQIVND (reference sequence). This CDR3 has 15 amino acids. Here the CDR3 DNA reads TGTGCCAGTAGTATGGAGCCAGGGTGGAAGTATGGCTACACCTTC. Translated: CASSMEPGWKYGYTF.

This sequence joins TRBV4-1 and TRBJ1-3, with a weak D call TRBD1 (5 bases). The CDR3 loop spans 17 amino acids. In germline, CDR1 is MGHRA, CDR2 YSYEKL. The V end lost 0 bases, the J end lost 8 bases, and 20 bases lay between the germline ends. DNA for the CDR3: TGCGCCAGCAGCCAAGAAATCAGGGTAGCCTCTAGAGACACCATATATTTT. Amino acid sequence: CASSQEIRVASRDTIYF.

This chain joins TRBV5-1 and TRBJ1-1, with no clear D. Trimming shortened V by 0 bases and J by 2 bases, and 8 bases separated the two germline ends. Germline CDR1 reads SGHRS; CDR2 reads YFSETQ. The CDR3 is 14 amino acids. CDR3 DNA: TGCGCCAGCAGCTTGGGGCGGCCAAACACTGAAGCTTTCTTT. Encoded protein: CASSLGRPNTEAFF.

The V gene is TRBV6-1, the J gene TRBJ2-7; the D gene is possibly TRBD2 (5 bases). Per germline, CDR1 MNHNS and CDR2 SASEGT. CDR3 size: 15 residues. V was cut by 1 base and J by 6 bases, with 16 bases left in between. CDR3 amino acids: CASSEDSGASPEQYF. CDR3 DNA sequence: TGTGCCAGCAGTGAAGACAGCGGAGCTTCGCCCGAGCAGTACTTC.

The rearrangement joins TRBV6-5 to TRBJ2-7; the D gene is possibly TRBD1 (6 bases). There are 13 residues in the CDR3. Trimming shortened V by 7 bases and J by 2 bases, and 12 bases separated the two germline ends. Germline assignment: CDR1 MNHEY and CDR2 SVGAGI. CDR3 coding DNA: TGTGCCAGCACCAAGACAGGAGCCTACGAGCAGTACTTC. Amino acids: CASTKTGAYEQYF.

The chain has TRBV10-2 and TRBJ1-5; D is undetermined. Germline V gene data show CDR1 as WSHSY and CDR2 as SAAADI. The germline V and J ends were trimmed by 3 bases and 0 bases, with 6 bases remaining between them. The CDR3 covers 14 residues. CDR3 bases: TGCGCCAGCAGTGAAGCAAGTAGCAATCAGCCCCAGCATTTT. Encoded protein: CASSEASSNQPQHF.

The V call is TRBV5-6, the J call TRBJ2-7, with 12 bases identical to TRBD1. Germline CDR1 is SGHDT and CDR2 is YYEEEE. This CDR3 comprises 16 residues. V lost 2 bases, J lost 5 bases, and 8 bases stayed unmatched. The CDR3 DNA is TGTGCCAGCAGCTTAGGGATTGGGACAGGGGGCCACGAGCAGTACTTC. Amino acid sequence: CASSLGIGTGGHEQYF.

The V and J genes are TRBV7-2 and TRBJ2-3; TRBD2 matches at 7 bases. CDR1 is SGHTA and CDR2 is FQGNSA in the germline V gene. V trimming: 5 bases; J trimming: 0 bases; junction bases outside the gene matches: 5. The CDR3 loop spans 15 amino acids. The CDR3 coding sequence is TGTGCCAGCAGCCAGGGTAGCGGGAGCACAGATACGCAGTATTTT. Amino acids: CASSQGSGSTDTQYF.

The V gene is TRBV27, the J gene TRBJ2-6, with D possibly TRBD2 on 5 matching bases. The germline V and J ends were trimmed by 3 bases and 1 base, with 7 bases remaining between them. The germline gives CDR1 MNHEY, CDR2 SMNVEV (reference sequence). The CDR3 covers 15 residues. CDR3: CASSFTGSGANVLTF. The CDR3 bases are TGTGCCAGCAGTTTTACGGGGTCTGGGGCCAACGTCCTGACTTTC. Using reference TRBV27 and TRBJ2-6 for the parts outside the CDR3, the full variable domain is EAQVTQNPRYLITVTGKKLTVTCSQNMNHEYMSWYRQDPGLGLRQIYYSMNVEVTDKGDVPEGYKVSRKEKRNFPLILESPSPNQTSLYFCASSFTGSGANVLTFGAGSRLTVL.

This chain connects TRBV2 to TRBJ1-3; perhaps TRBD1 as D (5 bases). This CDR3 spans 14 amino acids. The germline gives CDR1 SNHLY, CDR2 FYNNEI. The V end was cut by 8 bases, the J end by 9 bases, with 20 bases between. The CDR3 DNA reads TGTGCCAGCGCGGGACTTACCCGTTTCGGCACCATATATTTT. This gives the protein CASAGLTRFGTIYF. Drawing the rest from reference TRBV2 and TRBJ1-3, the complete variable domain is EPEVTQTPSHQVTQMGQEVILRCVPISNHLYFYWYRQILGQKVEFLVSFYNNEISEKSEIFDDQFSVERPDGSNFTLKIRSTKLEDSAMYFCASAGLTRFGTIYFGEGSWLTVV.